This T cell receptor beta chain was recovered during a study of beta chain features in type 1 diabetes. Background on the study: Age, gender and cell yields were alike across patients and healthy donors.

Using CD45RO/CCR7/CD25/CD127/CD95/CD27, CD4+ naive, central memory, regulatory and stem cell-like memory cells were sorted. Populations obtained by sorting all exceeded 98% purity. Whole-study results and caveats: Fewer junction insertions and more nucleotide deletions appeared in type 1 diabetes patients. Among patients with Type 1 diabetes, TCRB CDR3s were moderately but significantly shorter in every one of the four CD4+ subsets.

Trimming stripped 6 bases from V and 4 bases from J, with 17 bases between. The CDR3 runs 15 residues. Looked up from germline, CDR1 is MNHEY and CDR2 is SVGAGI. The investigators reverse transcribed all of the isolated RNA, so they sequenced expressed TCRB transcripts. Assay used: immunoSEQ multiplex PCR; TCRdb lists only in-frame clones, some missing. The table lists around 150,000 clones, 10% of them singletons, with more than 0.4% in the top ten. A word on this clone: Its target is unknown.

Sequencing input: central memory CD4+ T cells from blood. The TCR sequence derives from a man aged 25 to 40 with type 1 diabetes. The chain joins TRBV6-5 to TRBJ2-3; maybe TRBD1 (6 bases). The CDR3 DNA reads as TGTGCCAGCAGCCTAGGGACACCGGGCGCAGATACGCAGTATTTT. Translating gives CASSLGTPGADTQYF.